This T cell receptor (beta chain) was profiled in a study of blood T cell repertoires in COVID-19 (dated by TCRdb to about 2020). With respect to the entire study: Collaborator samples came from the United States, Italy and Spain and covered acute and convalescent phases of COVID-19. Samples were obtained from the ongoing ImmuneRACE study (first 160 participants) and from over 1,000 subjects provided by 6 global collaborators. Sample metadata almost always included a de-identified subject ID, COVID-19 status, age in years and sex. Where available, HLA class I and class II types were obtained from metadata supplied by the sample provider rather than from assay-based typing. Deeply sampled blood TCRbeta repertoires from subjects exposed to, actively infected with, or recovered from COVID-19 were included in the dataset. The repertoires were released in a freely available public database intended as a resource for research on the immune response to SARS-CoV-2. The material from the prospective study consisted of cDNA or gDNA derived from T cells, B-cell-depleted T cells, or PBMCs. On the study overall, not on this receptor specifically: The quantity of clinical and demographic metadata differed by source and by participant and was supplied without curation.

The junction carries 13 bases between V and J, which are trimmed by 4 bases and 3 bases respectively. The CDR3 has 14 amino acids, counting the end cysteine and phenylalanine. Here the CDR3 DNA is all that survives: 42 bases in frame from base 1. The germline V gene (reference sequence) provides CDR1 SGHKS and CDR2 YYEKEE. TCRbeta CDR3 regions were amplified from genomic DNA using the immunoSEQ Assay, a bias-controlled multiplex PCR. The published analysis was carried out like this. Within the assay, amplification of reference gene primers was used to estimate how many nucleated cells each sample contained. Sequence reads were collapsed and filtered to measure the absolute abundance of every unique TCRbeta CDR3 rearrangement. For each sample, productive Simpson clonality was calculated as the square root of Simpson's diversity index over productive rearrangements. TCRdb holds this immuneACCESS table with in-frame rearrangements only. Some clones are missing; in checked studies, unresolved V genes explain under half, and the rest has no known cause. V and J calls plus clone size are reproduced from that table; the DNA served to infer D and trimming. Counted in this sample were 380,000 or so clones; approximately 80% of them appeared once. Approximately 1% of the sample comes from the top ten.

The collaborating institutions used their own protocols to collect whole blood in K2EDTA tubes. For TCRbeta analysis, collaborators shipped samples in one of three forms: frozen whole blood, isolated PBMCs, or DNA extracted from either of those sample types. Regarding this clone: Its antigen is currently not known. No quality values exist for individual bases; no much larger clone is one base distant.

The sequenced sample consisted of peripheral blood. The receptor was derived from a human donor with acute or convalescent COVID-19. The donor label of this sample is uncertain. The chain is encoded by TRBV5-5 joined to TRBJ1-2; a tentative D call is TRBD1 (6 bases match). The nucleotides read TGTGCCAGCAGCACGAGACAGGACCACTATGGCTACACCTTC. This encodes CASSTRQDHYGYTF.